Listed here are 17 T cell receptor beta chains from one sample, sequenced in a study of T cells expressing NK-cell markers. TCRdb reanalyzed the 5' RACE reads, giving one entry per CDR3 protein sequence and no DNA. Recorded for this sample: approximately 110,000 distinct CDR3 sequences. The sequencing input was blood T cells: a sorted CD56 or NKG2C T cell subset, CD4+ or CD8+ T cells, or bulk PBMC T cells (not recorded which). Receptor source: a woman between 18 and 75 years old in good health.

The CDR3 loop is CASSFRVVGVNEQFF. The chain combines TRBV7-3 with TRBJ2-1; TCRdb calls TRBD1, which cannot be checked without DNA. The CDR3 is 15 amino acids. Germline CDR1 and CDR2: SGHTA and FQGTGA.

The chain uses TRBV20-1 and TRBJ1-1; TCRdb picks TRBD1, but there is no DNA to check that call. The CDR3 covers 13 residues. CDR1 is DFQATT, CDR2 SNEGSKA, per germline (reference sequence). CDR3: CSARQGGIAEAFF.

The chain uses TRBV7-2 and TRBJ2-3. Germline V CDR1 and CDR2: SGHTA, FQGNSA. The CDR3 sequence is 15 residues long. The CDR3 loop reads CASSLSSGLVDTQYF. The full variable domain, completed using reference TRBV7-2 and TRBJ2-3, is GAGVSQSPSNKVTEKGKDVELRCDPISGHTALYWYRQSLGQGLEFLIYFQGNSAPDKSGLPSDRFSAERTGGSVSTLTIQRTQQEDSAVYLCASSLSSGLVDTQYFGPGTRLTVL.

The CDR3 here is CASSQDTVVTTQYF. The rearrangement joins TRBV7-9 to TRBJ2-5; there is no DNA to check the TCRdb D call of TRBD1. Germline CDR1 and CDR2: SEHNR and FQNEAQ (reference sequence). The CDR3 extends over 14 amino acids.

The CDR3 here is CASSRDGNQPQHF. The chain employs TRBV28 and TRBJ1-5; TCRdb selects TRBD1, and the lack of DNA leaves this call unchecked. The CDR3 has 13 residues. Germline V lookup: CDR1 MDHEN, CDR2 SYDVKM.

The rearrangement links TRBV25-1 to TRBJ2-7. The CDR3 covers 12 residues. Germline lookup yields CDR1 MGHDK and CDR2 SYGVNS. The chain's CDR3 is CASSDRSYEQYF.

V and J are TRBV7-8 and TRBJ2-5. The CDR3 covers 14 residues. Germline CDR1 is SGHVS and CDR2 is FQNEAQ. The CDR3 sequence is CASSLGQIQETQYF.

The chain combines TRBV11-2 with TRBJ2-7; TCRdb proposes TRBD1, but this gene call is untestable without DNA. CDR1 is SGHAT, CDR2 FQNNGV, per germline. The CDR3 extends over 14 amino acids. The CDR3 sequence is CASSTTGGWYEQYF. Combining the CDR3 with reference TRBV11-2 and TRBJ2-7 gives the whole variable domain EAGVAQSPRYKIIEKRQSVAFWCNPISGHATLYWYQQILGQGPKLLIQFQNNGVVDDSQLPKDRFSAERLKGVDSTLKIQPAKLEDSAVYLCASSTTGGWYEQYFGPGTRLTVT.

The V call is TRBV24-1, the J call TRBJ2-2. This CDR3 region has 14 residues. Germline loops: CDR1 KGHDR, CDR2 SFDVKD. CDR3 loop: CATRENGDTGELFF.

The chain employs TRBV4-3 and TRBJ2-2. The CDR3 consists of 14 residues. Per germline, CDR1 LGHNA and CDR2 YSLEER. CDR3 region: CASSQDLNTGELFF.

V and J are TRBV14 and TRBJ2-2; TCRdb's D call of TRBD1 is untestable without DNA. This CDR3 comprises 16 residues. Germline CDR1 and CDR2: SGHDN and FVKESK. CDR3 sequence reads: CASSPRRDTSTGELFF. Combining the CDR3 with reference TRBV14 and TRBJ2-2 gives the whole variable domain EAGVTQFPSHSVIEKGQTVTLRCDPISGHDNLYWYRRVMGKEIKFLLHFVKESKQDESGMPNNRFLAERTGGTYSTLKVQPAELEDSGVYFCASSPRRDTSTGELFFGEGSRLTVL.

V gene TRBV11-2 combines with J gene TRBJ2-1; TCRdb's assignment of TRBD2 cannot be checked, as there is no DNA. This CDR3 is built from 17 residues. The germline gives CDR1 SGHAT, CDR2 FQNNGV. The CDR3: CASSPGTSGLSYNEQFF.

The gene calls are TRBV18 and TRBJ2-5. Germline CDR1 KGHSH, CDR2 LQKENI. The CDR3 extends over 14 amino acids. The CDR3 reads CASSPPINQETQYF.

The chain combines TRBV9 with TRBJ2-1; TCRdb indicates TRBD1, and absent DNA this call remains unverified. Germline assignment: CDR1 SGDLS and CDR2 YYNGEE. CDR3 length equals 11 residues. The CDR3 region is CASSVGGEQFF.

CDR3 sequence: CASSQPGTGVYNEQFF. The J gene is TRBJ2-1, the V gene TRBV4-1; TCRdb selects TRBD1, and the lack of DNA leaves this call unchecked. The CDR3 is 16 amino acids. CDR1 and CDR2 from the germline V gene are MGHRA and YSYEKL.

The genes are TRBV9 and TRBJ2-1; TCRdb's assignment of TRBD1 cannot be checked, as there is no DNA. This CDR3 contains 13 residues. Germline CDR1 SGDLS, CDR2 YYNGEE. Here the CDR3 reads CASNRQTHNEQFF.

The chain carries TRBV27 and TRBJ2-3; no DNA is available, so the TRBD2 call from TCRdb remains unchecked. Germline V gene lookup returns CDR1 MNHEY and CDR2 SMNVEV (reference sequence). This CDR3 has 21 amino acids. The CDR3 sequence: CASSLYDAGGIVAGEADTQYF.